The 29 T cell receptor beta chains below come from one sample, sequenced in a study of blood T cell repertoires in COVID-19. The repertoire was sequenced with immunoSEQ multiplex PCR; TCRdb's copy has only in-frame clones and lacks some. The table shows roughly 150,000 clones, with about 80% occurring only once. The material sequenced was PBMCs or T cells enriched from blood (not recorded which). The source of these receptors is a woman aged 60-70 years who had recovered from COVID-19.

The chain carries TRBV11-2 and TRBJ1-1, with D maybe TRBD1 (6 bases). CDR3 length: 14 residues. Germline V gene sequence: CDR1 SGHAT, CDR2 FQNNGV. The germline V and J ends were trimmed by 1 base and 3 bases, with 9 bases remaining between them. The CDR3 DNA follows: TGTGCCAGCAGCTTAGCAGGGGCGTACACTGAAGCTTTCTTT. Translating it yields CASSLAGAYTEAFF.

This sequence joins TRBV24-1 and TRBJ1-2, with a possible D match to TRBD1 (6 bases). CDR3 length: 14 residues. Germline lookup yields CDR1 KGHDR and CDR2 SFDVKD. V was pared by 2 bases and J by 6 bases, with 12 bases between. The CDR3 here is CATSDSSRGHGYTF. The DNA for the CDR3 is TGTGCCACCAGTGATTCGAGCAGGGGCCATGGCTACACCTTC.

This chain joins TRBV2 and TRBJ2-1; tentatively, D is TRBD2 (5 bases). Trimming took off 7 bases at V and 6 bases at J, with 10 bases between the two ends. Germline CDR1 and CDR2: SNHLY and FYNNEI. CDR3 length: 12 residues. Here the CDR3 DNA reads TGTGCCAGCATAGGACTCACCAATGAGCAGTTCTTC. It is translated as CASIGLTNEQFF.

V gene TRBV6-5 combines with J gene TRBJ1-2; D is undetermined. V was pared by 7 bases and J by 4 bases, with 16 bases between. Germline assignment: CDR1 MNHEY and CDR2 SVGAGI. This CDR3 is built from 14 residues. CDR3 protein: CASNPGSNAYGYTF. The CDR3 DNA reads TGTGCCAGCAATCCGGGAAGCAATGCCTATGGCTACACCTTC.

The chain uses TRBV5-1 and TRBJ1-4; TRBD1 matches at 8 bases. V shed 4 bases and J 6 bases; nucleotides not matched to a gene: 8. The CDR3 loop spans 15 amino acids. CDR1 SGHRS and CDR2 YFSETQ come from the germline V gene. DNA for the CDR3: TGCGCCAGCAGCGGTGGATTGACAGGGGATGAAAAACTGTTTTTT. It yields the protein CASSGGLTGDEKLFF.

The gene calls are TRBV3-1 (or the pseudogene TRBV3-2) and TRBJ1-4, with D possibly matching TRBD1 (6 bases). This CDR3 contains 15 residues. The V end was cut by 2 bases, the J end by 5 bases, with 12 bases between. Germline values: CDR1 LGHDT, CDR2 YNNKEL (reference sequence). The CDR3 sequence: CASSQRQVFNEKLFF. CDR3 DNA sequence: TGTGCCAGCAGCCAAAGACAGGTGTTCAATGAAAAACTGTTTTTT.

The V call is TRBV19, the J call TRBJ1-5; TRBD1 is a possible D gene (6 bases). Germline V CDR1 and CDR2: LNHDA, SQIVND (reference sequence). The CDR3 has 16 amino acids. The germline V and J ends were trimmed by 3 bases and 5 bases, with 17 bases remaining between them. The CDR3 DNA is TGTGCCAGTAGTATTACCGCGGGGGGGGCCCATCAGCCCCAGCATTTT. This sequence encodes CASSITAGGAHQPQHF.

The V call is TRBV10-3, the J call TRBJ1-2; possibly TRBD1 for D (6 bases). V was trimmed by 0 bases and J by 3 bases, leaving 14 bases between them. The CDR3 has 16 amino acids. The germline CDR1 and CDR2 sequences are ENHRY and SYGVKD. The chain's CDR3 is CAISESIGTGHYGYTF. CDR3 sequence (DNA): TGTGCCATCAGTGAGTCGATCGGAACAGGGCACTATGGCTACACCTTC.

The chain carries TRBV24-1 and TRBJ2-7; the D gene is possibly TRBD1 (7 bases). The germline V gene has CDR1 KGHDR and CDR2 SFDVKD. Between the trimmed V and J ends, which lost 7 bases and 4 bases, there was a span of 13 bases. CDR3 size: 13 residues. The CDR3 bases are TGTGCCACCAGGAGTCAGGGGGGATACGAGCAGTACTTC. It specifies CATRSQGGYEQYF.

This chain uses TRBV11-1 with TRBJ1-3; D unclear. V lost 8 bases, J lost 0 bases, and 11 bases lay in between. Germline loops: CDR1 SGHAT, CDR2 FQDESV (reference sequence). This CDR3 spans 14 amino acids. CDR3 region: CASVDAFSGNTIYF. The CDR3 DNA reads TGTGCCAGCGTAGATGCCTTCTCTGGAAACACCATATATTTT.

This clone was detected only a few times. The chain couples TRBV19 to TRBJ2-1; D is unresolved. The germline V and J ends were trimmed by 3 bases and 6 bases, with 12 bases remaining between them. The CDR3 sequence is 14 residues long. The germline V gene encodes CDR1 LNHDA and CDR2 SQIVND (reference sequence). The DNA for the CDR3 is TGTGCCAGTAGTATGGGTGGGCCCCTCAATGAGCAGTTCTTC. Amino acids: CASSMGGPLNEQFF.

The V call is TRBV2, the J call TRBJ1-1, with D unclear. The CDR3 length is 18 residues. Trimming removed 10 bases from V and 9 bases from J, with 36 bases in between. In germline, CDR1 is SNHLY, CDR2 FYNNEI. The CDR3 spells CAIAGTRLTQAVDRKAFF. The DNA for the CDR3 is TGTGCCATAGCGGGAACAAGATTAACTCAGGCGGTCGACCGGAAAGCTTTCTTT.

The V call is TRBV12-3 or TRBV12-4, the J call TRBJ1-2; 7 bases line up with TRBD1. The CDR3 is made up of 13 amino acids. Trimming removed 3 bases from V and 11 bases from J; junction bases left unmatched: 9. CDR3 protein: CASSLPTGIRYTF. CDR3 DNA: TGTGCCAGCAGTTTGCCGACAGGGATTCGGTACACCTTC.

V usage is TRBV19 and J usage is TRBJ2-1, with TRBD2 matching over 13 bases. CDR1 and CDR2 from the germline V gene are LNHDA and SQIVND (reference sequence). The junction had 7 bases not matched to a gene; V was cut back by 4 bases and J by 7 bases. CDR3 length: 16 amino acids. CDR3 sequence reads: CASSTLGLAGANEQFF. CDR3 coding DNA: TGTGCCAGTAGTACCCTAGGACTAGCGGGGGCTAATGAGCAGTTCTTC.

The chain is built from TRBV11-2 and TRBJ1-2; D possibly corresponds to TRBD1 (5 bases). The V gene lost 5 bases and the J gene lost 4 bases, with 8 bases spanning the gap. Germline lookup yields CDR1 SGHAT and CDR2 FQNNGV. The CDR3 consists of 12 residues. The CDR3, as DNA: TGTGCCAGCAGCCCGGACATCTATGGCTACACCTTC. Its translation is CASSPDIYGYTF.

The CDR3 DNA sequence: TGTGCCAGTAGCCCTTCTAGCGGGGGCCTCTACGAGCAGTACTTC. This encodes CASSPSSGGLYEQYF. This sequence joins TRBV19 and TRBJ2-7, with 10 positions matching TRBD2. The germline V gene encodes CDR1 LNHDA and CDR2 SQIVND (reference sequence). The length of the CDR3 is 15 residues. V dropped 6 bases and J dropped 3; count of bases not matched to a gene: 8.

The chain recombines TRBV7-8 with TRBJ2-1; 7 bases agree with TRBD2. V dropped 2 bases and J dropped 8; count of bases not matched to a gene: 9. Per germline, CDR1 SGHVS and CDR2 FQNEAQ. The length of the CDR3 is 15 residues. CDR3 in DNA: TGTGCCAGCAGCTTACCAGCGGGGCATAGGGATGAGCAGTTCTTC. It is translated as CASSLPAGHRDEQFF.

The rearrangement uses TRBV19 and TRBJ1-1; 7 nucleotides align to TRBD1. The junction had 7 bases not matched to a gene; V was cut back by 5 bases and J by 4 bases. Germline CDR1 LNHDA, CDR2 SQIVND (reference sequence). The CDR3 length is 14 residues. The CDR3 sequence is CASSPRYRGTEAFF. CDR3 nucleotide sequence: TGTGCCAGTAGTCCCCGGTACAGGGGCACTGAAGCTTTCTTT. The full variable domain, with the rest looked up from reference TRBV19 and TRBJ1-1, is DGGITQSPKYLFRKEGQNVTLSCEQNLNHDAMYWYRQDPGQGLRLIYYSQIVNDFQKGDIAEGYSVSREKKESFPLTVTSAQKNPTAFYLCASSPRYRGTEAFFGQGTRLTVV.

The gene calls are TRBV19 and TRBJ1-4; D ambiguous. CDR1 LNHDA and CDR2 SQIVND come from the germline V gene (reference sequence). The CDR3 is 12 residues long. Trimming took off 7 bases at V and 6 bases at J, with 9 bases between the two ends. The CDR3 region is CASMSSDEKLFF. The CDR3 nucleotides are TGTGCCAGTATGAGCAGCGATGAAAAACTGTTTTTT.

The chain uses TRBV14 and TRBJ1-5, with a weak D call TRBD1 (6 bases). The CDR3 consists of 19 residues. Germline V gene lookup returns CDR1 SGHDN and CDR2 FVKESK. The ends were cut back, 4 bases at V and 2 bases at J, with 24 bases in the middle. DNA for the CDR3: TGTGCCAGCAGCCGAGAGTCGACAGGCCGGGTTTTCCGCAATCAGCCCCAGCATTTT. Translated: CASSRESTGRVFRNQPQHF.

V and J are TRBV2 and TRBJ2-5; TRBD2 agrees at 10 bases. Trimming took 11 bases from V and 2 from J; bases not matched to a gene: 8. The germline V gene encodes CDR1 SNHLY and CDR2 FYNNEI. The CDR3 loop spans 14 amino acids. The CDR3 nucleotides are TGTGCCCTACCCGGACTAGCGGAGCAAGAGACCCAGTACTTC. This gives the protein CALPGLAEQETQYF.

This clone appeared a single time. The chain uses TRBV24-1 and TRBJ2-5; 9 bases map to TRBD2. The germline CDR1 and CDR2 sequences are KGHDR and SFDVKD. This CDR3 comprises 15 residues. V was pared by 4 bases and J by 6 bases, with 8 bases of the junction left unmatched. The CDR3 spells CATSDAGTSRQTQYF. DNA for the CDR3: TGTGCCACCAGTGACGCCGGGACTAGCAGGCAGACCCAGTACTTC.

J is TRBJ1-2 and V is TRBV5-4; D might be TRBD1 (5 bases). From germline, CDR1 is SGHNT and CDR2 YYREEE (reference sequence). CDR3 length: 15 residues. V gave up 4 bases and J gave up 3 bases, with 16 bases separating them. The CDR3 reads CASSPIGGDDYGYTF. CDR3 coding DNA: TGTGCCAGCAGCCCCATCGGGGGTGACGACTATGGCTACACCTTC.

V usage is TRBV30 and J usage is TRBJ1-5; tentatively, D is TRBD1 (6 bases). V lost 4 bases to trimming and J lost 3 bases, with 10 bases between them. This CDR3 has 13 residues. Germline V gene data show CDR1 as GTSNPN and CDR2 as SVGIG (reference sequence). The CDR3 loop reads CAWNGGHNQPQHF. For the CDR3, the DNA is TGTGCCTGGAATGGGGGCCACAATCAGCCCCAGCATTTT.

This chain links TRBV2 with TRBJ1-2, with D possibly TRBD1 on 6 matching bases. CDR1 SNHLY and CDR2 FYNNEI come from the germline V gene. This CDR3 has 14 amino acids. The V end lost 5 bases, the J end lost 4 bases, and 14 bases lay between the germline ends. The CDR3 DNA reads as TGTGCCAGCAGTCGTCCCGGGACATCCTATGGCTACACCTTC. The encoded protein is CASSRPGTSYGYTF.

This clone was counted a single time. In nucleotides, the CDR3 is TGTGCCAGCAGTTTGACAGCTGGCTACACCTTC. Translated: CASSLTAGYTF. The chain is built from TRBV12-3 or TRBV12-4 and TRBJ1-2; weak D call: TRBD1 (5 bases). Trimming pared 3 bases from V and 7 bases from J, leaving 6 bases between. The CDR3 contains 11 residues.

The chain links TRBV2 to TRBJ2-2; D unclear. Trimming left V 7 bases short and J 0 bases short, with 9 bases between. Germline lookup yields CDR1 SNHLY and CDR2 FYNNEI. The length of the CDR3 is 14 residues. The CDR3 DNA is TGTGCCAGCACCGACACCCCGAACACCGGGGAGCTGTTTTTT. This sequence encodes CASTDTPNTGELFF.

The genes are TRBV19 and TRBJ2-2; possible D gene TRBD2, 5 bases. Germline CDR1 is LNHDA and CDR2 is SQIVND (reference sequence). CDR3 length: 15 residues. V dropped 5 bases and J dropped 4 bases, with 14 bases sitting between them. CDR3 DNA sequence: TGTGCCAGTAGTCCTGGCAGCGCGGGCACCGGGGAGCTGTTTTTT. This sequence encodes CASSPGSAGTGELFF.

This rearrangement joins TRBV5-6 to TRBJ1-4; 7 bases are a match to TRBD1. This CDR3 region has 15 residues. Germline CDR1 reads SGHDT; CDR2 reads YYEEEE. V was clipped by 4 bases and J by 6 bases; unmatched bases: 9. The CDR3 region has the DNA TGTGCCAGCAGCGTGACCCAGGGGGAGGATGAAAAACTGTTTTTT. This translates into CASSVTQGEDEKLFF. Drawing the rest from reference TRBV5-6 and TRBJ1-4, the complete variable domain is DAGVTQSPTHLIKTRGQQVTLRCSPKSGHDTVSWYQQALGQGPQFIFQYYEEEERQRGNFPDRFSGHQFPNYSSELNVNALLLGDSALYLCASSVTQGEDEKLFFGSGTQLSVL.